This T cell receptor (beta chain) was sequenced for a study of blood T cell repertoires in COVID-19. Study context: Acute-phase and convalescent COVID-19 samples originated in the United States, Italy and Spain.

Original processing methods: Counts of nucleated cells, estimated from reference gene primer amplification, were obtained. The table came from immunoSEQ multiplex PCR; TCRdb's copy has only in-frame clones and leaves some out. D and trimming come from the DNA, and the V and J calls and clone size come from that table. The data hold fewer than 200,000 clones, with approximately 92% observed a single time. The CDR3 is 17 amino acids. The germline V gene encodes CDR1 MDHEN and CDR2 SYDVKM. Germline trimming cut 7 bases from V and 2 bases from J; bases unmatched to any gene: 10. This TCR was sampled from a woman aged 45-60 years with acute or convalescent COVID-19. This chain links TRBV28 with TRBJ2-3, with 12 bases lining up with TRBD2. The specimen was peripheral blood. This CDR3 reads CASTLLRLAGATDTQYF. CDR3 nucleotides: TGTGCCAGCACCCTACTACGACTAGCGGGAGCCACAGATACGCAGTATTTT.